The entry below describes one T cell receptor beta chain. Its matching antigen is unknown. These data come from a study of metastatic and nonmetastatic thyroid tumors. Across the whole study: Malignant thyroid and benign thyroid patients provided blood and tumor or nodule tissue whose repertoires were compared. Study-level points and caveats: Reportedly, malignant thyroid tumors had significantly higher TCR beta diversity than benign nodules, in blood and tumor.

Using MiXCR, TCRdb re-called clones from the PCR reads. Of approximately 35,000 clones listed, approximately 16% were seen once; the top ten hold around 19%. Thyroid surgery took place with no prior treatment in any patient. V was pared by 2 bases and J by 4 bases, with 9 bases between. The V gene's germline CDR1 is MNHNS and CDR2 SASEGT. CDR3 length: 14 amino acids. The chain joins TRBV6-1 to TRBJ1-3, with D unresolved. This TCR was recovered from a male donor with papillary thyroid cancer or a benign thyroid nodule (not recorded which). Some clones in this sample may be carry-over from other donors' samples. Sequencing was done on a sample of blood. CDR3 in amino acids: CASSEKVLGNTIYF. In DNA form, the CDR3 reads TGTGCCAGCAGTGAAAAAGTTCTGGGAAACACCATATATTTT.